The clone carrying this T cell receptor beta chain was observed at least ten times. No antigen is known for it. Molecular-barcoded quantitative 5'-RACE produced these TCR beta libraries. TCRdb reanalysed the 5' RACE reads using MiXCR and keeps one entry per CDR3 protein. The sample lists 250,000 or so distinct CDR3 sequences; 9.5% to 12% were seen once. This CDR3 comprises 13 residues. From germline, CDR1 is SGDLS and CDR2 YYNGEE. V was trimmed by 0 bases and J by 8 bases, leaving 8 bases between them. The data were taken from a study of CD8 T cells in ankylosing spondylitis. Study-wide points: Several of the motif variants were reported before in synovial fluid and blood from reactive arthritis. Several highly homologous variants formed a TCR beta motif that appeared characteristic of ankylosing spondylitis blood. Matched ankylosing spondylitis synovial fluid reportedly showed significant enrichment of disease-linked clones.

The sequence was collected from a male donor with ankylosing spondylitis or in good health (not recorded which). Input material: blood, either unsorted or a sorted T cell fraction (not recorded which). The V and J genes are TRBV9 and TRBJ1-4; D call uncertain. For the CDR3, the DNA is TGTGCCAGCAGCGTAGGAAGAGAGGAAAAACTGTTTTTT. Encoded protein: CASSVGREEKLFF.